This T cell receptor beta chain appears in the sequencing data of a study of shared clonotypes between healthy human individuals. Nashville, Tennessee was home to all donors, each a Caucasian adult. Assay used: immunoSEQ multiplex PCR; TCRdb lists only in-frame clones, some missing. The sample includes about 470,000 clones, about 85% of them seen just once. Germline V lookup: CDR1 SGHRS, CDR2 YFSETQ. The CDR3 totals 16 residues. V was clipped by 0 bases and J by 0 bases, with 12 bases between them. Sequences were obtained from PBMCs. This receptor was identified in a woman in her forties in good health. Some clones in this sample may be carry-over from other donors' samples. The J gene is TRBJ1-1, the V gene TRBV5-1, with D perhaps matching TRBD1 (5 bases). Written as DNA, the CDR3 is TGCGCCAGCAGCTTGGGCGTAGGGGCAATGAACACTGAAGCTTTCTTT. It encodes CASSLGVGAMNTEAFF. The entire variable domain, with the rest obtained from reference TRBV5-1 and TRBJ1-1, is as follows: KAGVTQTPRYLIKTRGQQVTLSCSPISGHRSVSWYQQTPGQGLQFLFEYFSETQRNKGNFPGRFSGRQFSNSRSEMNVSTLELGDSALYLCASSLGVGAMNTEAFFGQGTRLTVV.